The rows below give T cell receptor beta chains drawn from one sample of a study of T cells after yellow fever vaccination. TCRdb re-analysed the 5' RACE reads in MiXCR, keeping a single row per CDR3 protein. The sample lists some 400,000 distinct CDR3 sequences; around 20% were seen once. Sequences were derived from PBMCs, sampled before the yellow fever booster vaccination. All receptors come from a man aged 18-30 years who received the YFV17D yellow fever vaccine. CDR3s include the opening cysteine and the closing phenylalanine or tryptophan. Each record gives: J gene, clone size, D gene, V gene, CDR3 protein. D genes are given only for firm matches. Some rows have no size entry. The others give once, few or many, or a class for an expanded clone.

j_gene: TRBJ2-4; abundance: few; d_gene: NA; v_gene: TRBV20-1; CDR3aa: CSALPSGKNIQYF
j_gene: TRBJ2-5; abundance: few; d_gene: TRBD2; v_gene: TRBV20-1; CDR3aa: CSLTSGDWRGNQETQYF
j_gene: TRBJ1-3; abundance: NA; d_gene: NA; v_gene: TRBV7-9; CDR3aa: CATYFPLDRPHSGNTIYF
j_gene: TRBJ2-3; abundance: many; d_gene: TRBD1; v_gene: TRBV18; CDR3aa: CASSSGGQGATDTQYF
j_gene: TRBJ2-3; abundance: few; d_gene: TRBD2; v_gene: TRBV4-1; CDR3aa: CASSQGLGGGWYTDTQYF
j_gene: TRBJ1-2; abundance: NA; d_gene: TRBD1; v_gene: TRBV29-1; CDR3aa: CSVQTGYSNYGYTF
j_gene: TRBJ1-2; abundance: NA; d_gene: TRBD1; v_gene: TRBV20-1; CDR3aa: CSARDRGTGTVFEGYTF
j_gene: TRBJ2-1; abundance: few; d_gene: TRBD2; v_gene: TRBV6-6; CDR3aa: CASSYSRLAGAEQFF
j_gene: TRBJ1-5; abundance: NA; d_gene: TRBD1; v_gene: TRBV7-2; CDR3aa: CASSPTGFAGGVNQPQHF
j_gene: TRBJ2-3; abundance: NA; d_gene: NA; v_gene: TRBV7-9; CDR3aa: CASSGPPAGAGTDTQYF
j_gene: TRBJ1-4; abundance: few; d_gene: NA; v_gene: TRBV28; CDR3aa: CASSHQPARREKLFF
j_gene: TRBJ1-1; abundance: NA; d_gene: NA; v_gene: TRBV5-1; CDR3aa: CASTLDRTNTEAFF
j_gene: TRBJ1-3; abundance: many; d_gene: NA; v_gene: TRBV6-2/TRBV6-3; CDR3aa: CASTPGEGRGNTIYF
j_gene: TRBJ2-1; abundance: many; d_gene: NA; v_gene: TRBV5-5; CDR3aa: CASSSGLGGHIDEQFF
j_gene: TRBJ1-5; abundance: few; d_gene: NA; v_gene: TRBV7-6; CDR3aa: CASSLGRGSNQPQHF
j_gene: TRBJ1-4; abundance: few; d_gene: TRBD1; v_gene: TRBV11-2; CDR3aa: CASSRRGRDEKLFF
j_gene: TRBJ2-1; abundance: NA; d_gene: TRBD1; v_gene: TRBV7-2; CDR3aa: CASSLETGSVSYNEQFF
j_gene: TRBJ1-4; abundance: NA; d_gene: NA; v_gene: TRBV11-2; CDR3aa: CASSLDSFSEKLFF
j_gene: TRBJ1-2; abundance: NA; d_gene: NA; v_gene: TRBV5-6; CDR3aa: CASSLDRAVGYTF
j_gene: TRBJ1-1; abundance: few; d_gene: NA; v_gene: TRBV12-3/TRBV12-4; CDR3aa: CASSSGWRGTEAFF
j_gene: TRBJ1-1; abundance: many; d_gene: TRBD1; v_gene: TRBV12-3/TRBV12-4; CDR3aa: CASSLSGGLNTEAFF
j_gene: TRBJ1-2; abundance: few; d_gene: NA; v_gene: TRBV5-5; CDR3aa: CASSLTVTNYGYTF
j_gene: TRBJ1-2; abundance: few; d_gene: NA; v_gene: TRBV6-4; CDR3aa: CASSDDPGGAYGYTF
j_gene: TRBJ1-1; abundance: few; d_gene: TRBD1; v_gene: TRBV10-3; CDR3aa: CAIRGTGGEAFF
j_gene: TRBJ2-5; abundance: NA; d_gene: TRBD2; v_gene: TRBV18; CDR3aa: CASSPASGQETQYF
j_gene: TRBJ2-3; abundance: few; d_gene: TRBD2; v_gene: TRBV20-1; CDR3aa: CSAPPSGGATDTQYF
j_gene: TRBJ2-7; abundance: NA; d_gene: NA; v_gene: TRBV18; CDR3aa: CASSPGTLTYEQYF
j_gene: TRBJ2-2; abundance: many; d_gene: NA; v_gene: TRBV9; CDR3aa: CASSVGTVHHGELFF
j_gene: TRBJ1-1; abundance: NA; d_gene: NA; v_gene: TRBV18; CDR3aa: CASSPLWGRGNTEAFF
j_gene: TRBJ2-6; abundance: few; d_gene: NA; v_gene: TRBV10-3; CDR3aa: CAISEEDRSGANVLTF
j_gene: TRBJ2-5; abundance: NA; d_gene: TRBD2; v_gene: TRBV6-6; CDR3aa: CASSSRTSRETQYF
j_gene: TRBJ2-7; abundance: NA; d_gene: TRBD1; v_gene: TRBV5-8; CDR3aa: CASREFGTVSYEQYF
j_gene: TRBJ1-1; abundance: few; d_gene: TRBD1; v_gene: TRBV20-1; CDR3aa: CSAGERGLAFF
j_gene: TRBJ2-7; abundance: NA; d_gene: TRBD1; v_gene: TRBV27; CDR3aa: CASSSPGQSLHEQYF
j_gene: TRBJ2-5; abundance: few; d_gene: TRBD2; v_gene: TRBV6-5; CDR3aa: CASSYGGGGETQYF
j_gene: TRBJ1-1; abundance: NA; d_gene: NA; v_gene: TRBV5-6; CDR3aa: CASSSTASMNTEAFF
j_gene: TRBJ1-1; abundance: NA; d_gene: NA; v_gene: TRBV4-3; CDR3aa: CASSHPRRAGVRDTDAFF
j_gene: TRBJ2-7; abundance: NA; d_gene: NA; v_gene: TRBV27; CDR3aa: CASSLSDSVYEQYF
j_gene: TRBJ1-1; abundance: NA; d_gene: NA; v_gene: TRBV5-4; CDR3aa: CASSFGAEAFF
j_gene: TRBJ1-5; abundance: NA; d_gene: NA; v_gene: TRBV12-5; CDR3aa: CASGQEGNQPQHF
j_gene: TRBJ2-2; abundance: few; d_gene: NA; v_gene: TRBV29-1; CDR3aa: CSVFTGGRLSGELFF
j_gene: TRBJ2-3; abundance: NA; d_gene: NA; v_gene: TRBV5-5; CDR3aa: CASSWGRGGATDTQYF